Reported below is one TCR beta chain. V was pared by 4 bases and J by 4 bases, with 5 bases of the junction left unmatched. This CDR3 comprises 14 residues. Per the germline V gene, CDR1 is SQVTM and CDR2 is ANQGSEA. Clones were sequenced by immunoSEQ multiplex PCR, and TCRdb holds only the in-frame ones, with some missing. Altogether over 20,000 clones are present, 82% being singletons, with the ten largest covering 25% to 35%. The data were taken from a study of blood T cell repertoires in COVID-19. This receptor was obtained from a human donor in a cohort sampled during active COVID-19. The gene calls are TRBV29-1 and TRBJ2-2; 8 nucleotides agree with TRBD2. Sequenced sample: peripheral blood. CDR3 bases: TGCAGCGTTGGACAGCGGGGGATCACCGGGGAGCTGTTTTTT. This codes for CSVGQRGITGELFF.